This T cell receptor beta chain comes out of a study of cytomegalovirus exposure and HLA in healthy donors. Study results and caveats: The authors later found most CMV-associated TCR beta chains appeared HLA-restricted.

The study ran its PCR with 60 Vbeta and 13 Jbeta primers. Clones were sequenced by immunoSEQ multiplex PCR, and TCRdb holds only the in-frame ones, with some missing. Of roughly 150,000 clones listed, 60% to 75% are singletons. For this clone: No antigen is known for it.

The clonotype comes from a woman aged 50 to 60 in good health and CMV-seropositive. Sequencing was done on a sample of PBMCs.

CDR3 amino acids: CASSGTLTGGFTEAFF. The DNA for the CDR3 is TGTGCCAGCAGTGGTACTCTGACAGGGGGTTTCACTGAAGCTTTCTTT. This chain links TRBV2 with TRBJ1-1, with TRBD1 matching 9 bases. Germline-derived CDR1 and CDR2 are SNHLY and FYNNEI. This CDR3 has 16 residues. The V and J ends lost 4 bases and 4 bases, in that order; junction bases with no gene match: 10.